This T cell receptor beta chain derives from a study of T cells in localized non-small cell lung cancer. The study's findings and limits: Heterogeneity remains possible, as sequencing covered one tumor region only. The highest T cell clonality was in uninvolved adjacent lung, above tumor. Adjacent lung held a median roughly 54 of the top 100 tumor clones.

A word on this clone: Its antigen is as yet unknown.

The data were produced by immunoSEQ multiplex PCR, yet TCRdb's version contains in-frame clones alone and is incomplete. The sample lists 15,000 to 19,000 clones, about 89% occurring once. Germline CDR1 and CDR2: MGHDK and SYGVNS. This CDR3 is built from 15 residues. Trimming shortened V by 4 bases and J by 4 bases, and 16 bases separated the two germline ends. The chain employs TRBV25-1 and TRBJ2-5; D is perhaps TRBD2 (5 bases). This specimen was peripheral blood mononuclear cells, taken before any cancer treatment. The sequence was collected from a male donor aged 60 or over with stage II lung adenocarcinoma. For the CDR3, the DNA is TGTGCCAGCAGTGGCGCCCCGGACTTTCCAGAGACCCAGTACTTC. This translates into CASSGAPDFPETQYF.